This T cell receptor (beta chain) was recovered during a study of blood T cell repertoires in COVID-19. The method was immunoSEQ multiplex PCR; TCRdb's version includes in-frame clones alone and lacks a portion of them. The sample yields some 67,000 clones, around 85% seen once. The germline V and J ends were trimmed by 3 bases and 2 bases, with 23 bases remaining between them. Per germline, CDR1 LGHNA and CDR2 YNFKEQ. This CDR3 region has 19 residues. Sequencing was carried out using peripheral blood. The genes are TRBV4-2 and TRBJ1-3; no clear D gene. The clonotype originates from an elderly woman with acute or convalescent COVID-19. CDR3 DNA: TGTGCCAGCAGCCAGATCCGGGCCCAGCGGCCGGGAGCTGGAAACACCATATATTTT. It translates to CASSQIRAQRPGAGNTIYF.